This paragraph covers one TCR beta chain sequence. Its antigen is not yet known. It has no much larger one-base neighbor in the sample; base qualities were not kept. This entry comes from a study of cytomegalovirus exposure and HLA in healthy donors (dated by TCRdb to 2016 to 2017). At the level of the whole study: According to a later analysis, the 120 or so validation repertoires were produced on the same platform as the approximately 600 repertoires of the first cohort. The study aimed to test whether signatures of past pathogen exposure could be identified by cataloging public T cell receptors. High-throughput TCR immunosequencing, statistical association of individual TCRs with disease status, and machine learning were combined to predict cytomegalovirus infection status. Along with the approximately 700-subject first cohort, a separate validation cohort of over a hundred different subjects was used.

Study-wide conclusions, independent of this receptor: A later analysis found that TCRs clustered in the first cohort also tended to co-occur in the 110 or so validation repertoires, with about 94% of cluster scores above 0. The study gave a list of roughly 150 TCR beta chains associated with cytomegalovirus. Cytomegalovirus status was reported to be diagnosed by the classifier with high specificity and sensitivity in both the original and validation cohorts. In vitro tests confirmed that a few of the cytomegalovirus-associated TCR beta chains recognize cytomegalovirus antigens. A later analysis had no HLA typing for the validation cohort, so co-occurrence there was scored across all 110 or so repertoires. Most TCR sequences were seen in very few donors, while some public TCRs were found in many individuals. According to the authors, the approach could potentially be generalized to other disease states and immunological phenotypes.

The donors were included in the validation cohort of some 120 subjects, a group kept apart from the roughly 700-subject first cohort. V is shortened by 4 bases, J by 5 bases, and the region joining them spans 8 bases. The CDR3 starts with the cysteine, ends with the phenylalanine, and has 13 residues. The entry retains the CDR3 DNA only, 39 bases that are in frame from base 1. As encoded in the germline V gene (reference sequence), CDR1 is WNHNN while CDR2 is SYGVQD. Libraries came from the immunoSEQ multiplex PCR assay. The authors processed their data as follows. A statistical classification framework was built for diagnosing cytomegalovirus status from the catalog of TCR beta chain sequences. TCRdb carries this immuneACCESS record with in-frame sequences only. Its versions omit some clonotypes, under half of them owing to an unresolved V gene in the studies checked, with the rest unexplained. Clonal size and the V and J genes are those of that table, whereas D and trimming came from the DNA. The sample profile shows approximately 120,000 clones; roughly 94% of them were found once. The ten largest clones take up roughly 1.2% of the sample.

The chain joins TRBV10-1 to TRBJ2-2; tentative D gene TRBD1, with 6 bases matching. Source material: PBMCs. This TCR was sampled from a woman under 30 in good health and CMV-seronegative. CDR3 loop: CASSAGTTGELFF. The sequenced DNA: TGCGCCAGCAGTGCCGGGACAACCGGGGAGCTGTTTTTT.